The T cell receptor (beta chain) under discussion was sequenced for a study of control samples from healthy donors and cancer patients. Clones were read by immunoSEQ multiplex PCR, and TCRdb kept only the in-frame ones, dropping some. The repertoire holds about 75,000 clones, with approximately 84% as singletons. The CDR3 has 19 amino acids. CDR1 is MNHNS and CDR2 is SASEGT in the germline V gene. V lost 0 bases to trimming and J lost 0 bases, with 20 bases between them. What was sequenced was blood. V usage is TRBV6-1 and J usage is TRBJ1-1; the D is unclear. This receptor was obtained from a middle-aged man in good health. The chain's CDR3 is CASSEARLGVVGMNTEAFF. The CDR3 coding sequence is TGTGCCAGCAGTGAAGCGCGGCTGGGAGTTGTAGGAATGAACACTGAAGCTTTCTTT.